Listed below are T cell receptor beta chains from one sample, sequenced in a study of shared clonotypes between healthy human individuals. Generated by immunoSEQ multiplex PCR, the TCRdb table keeps only in-frame clones and is missing some. The sample carries some 450,000 clones, 70% to 80% recorded once. Sequenced: PBMCs. The receptors were sampled from a woman aged 40 to 49 in good health. Some clones in this sample may be carry-over from other donors' samples. The conserved cysteine and the conserved F or W are not part of the CDR3 here.

v_call cdr3_aa
TRBV6-4 ASSTGPTGELF
TRBV4-2 ASSISSNQPQH
TRBV11-1 ASSLEGLADSYNEQF
TRBV2 ASRDRTLQYGYT
TRBV28 ASSLLGGSYEQY
TRBV28 ASSQYSLGRGRYEQY
TRBV19 ASTRGDQPQH
TRBV11-2 ASSLDRQSYEQY
TRBV7-9 ASSPWEGGFRGNTIY
TRBV19 ASSIRGANYGYT
TRBV27 ASSQGQGAGYT
TRBV2 ASSRGTQETQY
TRBV2 ASSELRGGETQY
TRBV5-4 ASSLEVNTEAF
TRBV15 ATSRELMGDRADTEAF
TRBV28 ASRPPAGVETQY
TRBV7-2 ASSLAAGSHEQY
TRBV27 ASSEGRSSYEQY
TRBV6-6 ASSLRQEGEEAF
TRBV20-1 SARESYEQY
TRBV6-1 ASTPWGSGANVLT
TRBV28 ASSDTGTNTGELF
TRBV20-1 STGGPYGYT
TRBV7-3 ASSLGDSAPGSCF
TRBV18 ASSPPSEIANYGYT
TRBV15 ATSYTGNTEAF
TRBV10-3 AISTYTGDHGYT
TRBV7-9 ASSFGTLQETQY
TRBV11-2 ASSLQDRAPYGYT
TRBV4-2 ASSQVAGRDGYT
TRBV6-1 VSSEGGQNQPQH
TRBV7-8 ASSLNLWGPQETQY
TRBV10-3 AISELGGTEETQY
TRBV28 ASSLWDSGSHSYNEQF
TRBV5-6 ASSFAAGAYNYGYT
TRBV10-3 AISGDSYEQY
TRBV28 ASSSGGRETQY
TRBV18 ASPDRGYYEQY
TRBV2 ASSDNRGGAF
TRBV5-8 ASDFGPEAF
TRBV4-1 ASSQESVAESEQY
TRBV5-4 ASSQDRTKQPQH
TRBV7-2 ASSFPRTGMNTEAF